The rows below give T cell receptor beta chains drawn from one sample of a study of post-analysis software for immune sequencing data. Using its own MiXCR run on the PCR reads, TCRdb lists one record per CDR3 protein. Among some 190,000 distinct CDR3 sequences listed, roughly 28% were seen once. What was sequenced was blood. The receptors were sampled from a girl under 18 with multiple sclerosis. Both conserved end residues are part of each CDR3. The order of the fields is J gene, clone size, V gene, D gene, CDR3 protein, CDR3 DNA. The D gene is left open where the match is weak. Rows give clone size only sometimes, using once, few, many, or a class for an expanded clone.

>TRBJ2-4|-|TRBV6-1|TRBD2
CASSAGLAGGPSRWQQYF
TGTGCCAGCAGTGCCGGACTAGCGGGAGGGCCCTCCCGCTGGCAGCAGTACTTC
>TRBJ1-2|-|TRBV3-1|-
CASSQDWTEGESGYTF
TGTGCCAGCAGCCAAGACTGGACAGAGGGGGAGAGTGGCTACACCTTC
>TRBJ2-1|-|TRBV7-9|-
CASSLGIEQFF
TGTGCCAGCAGCCTGGGGATTGAGCAGTTCTTC
>TRBJ2-7|-|TRBV5-5|TRBD2
CASSLAWTSGTYEQYF
TGTGCCAGCAGCTTGGCGTGGACTAGCGGGACCTACGAGCAGTACTTC
>TRBJ1-2|-|TRBV7-9|TRBD1
CASSRQGAALVGYTF
TGTGCCAGCAGCAGGCAGGGGGCGGCCCTAGTGGGCTACACCTTC
>TRBJ2-1|-|TRBV5-1|TRBD2
CASSFTSGDYNEQFF
TGCGCCAGCAGCTTTACTAGCGGGGACTACAATGAGCAGTTCTTC
>TRBJ1-1|-|TRBV6-6|TRBD1
CASSTGGGRAEAFF
TGTGCCAGCAGTACAGGGGGCGGGAGGGCTGAAGCTTTCTTT
>TRBJ2-3|few|TRBV7-8|-
CASSLGRTDTQYF
TGTGCCAGCAGCTTAGGGCGAACAGATACGCAGTATTTT
>TRBJ2-1|many|TRBV20-1|TRBD2
CSGSPTSGRVNEQFF
TGCAGTGGCTCGCCCACTAGCGGGAGGGTCAATGAGCAGTTCTTC
>TRBJ2-7|many|TRBV12-3/TRBV12-4|TRBD2
CASSNRASGAYEQYF
TGTGCCAGCAGCAACCGCGCTAGCGGGGCCTACGAGCAGTACTTC
>TRBJ2-7|few|TRBV7-2|TRBD2
CASSAMGLAGYEQYF
TGTGCCAGCAGCGCGATGGGGCTAGCGGGATACGAGCAGTACTTC
>TRBJ1-1|many|TRBV12-3/TRBV12-4|-
CASSRPGARTEAFF
TGTGCCAGCAGTCGCCCAGGGGCGCGTACTGAAGCTTTCTTT
>TRBJ2-7|-|TRBV12-3/TRBV12-4|TRBD1
CASSLGEQGGSYEQYF
TGTGCCAGCAGTTTAGGTGAACAGGGGGGTAGCTACGAGCAGTACTTC
>TRBJ2-6|many|TRBV15|-
CATSPPSGANVLTF
TGTGCCACCAGCCCCCCCTCTGGGGCCAACGTCCTGACTTTC
>TRBJ2-5|-|TRBV4-2|TRBD1
CASSAQTGGEAETQYF
TGTGCCAGCAGCGCACAGACAGGGGGCGAGGCAGAGACCCAGTACTTC
>TRBJ2-5|-|TRBV9|-
CASSVGGGQEAQYF
TGTGCCAGCAGCGTAGGGGGGGGCCAAGAGGCCCAGTACTTC
>TRBJ2-1|many|TRBV20-1|TRBD2
CSARDITSGYNEQFF
TGCAGTGCTAGAGATATCACTAGCGGGTACAATGAGCAGTTCTTC
>TRBJ1-4|many|TRBV20-1|-
CSARGGQTNEKLFF
TGCAGTGCTAGAGGAGGGCAAACTAATGAAAAACTGTTTTTT
>TRBJ2-3|many|TRBV20-1|TRBD2
CSAGGTRTDTQYF
TGCAGTGCGGGAGGGACTAGGACAGATACGCAGTATTTT
>TRBJ2-7|-|TRBV29-1|-
CSATNDEQYF
TGCAGCGCGACGAACGATGAGCAGTACTTC
>TRBJ2-1|many|TRBV20-1|TRBD2
CSASVAGRVIHEQFF
TGCAGTGCTAGTGTAGCGGGAAGGGTGATCCATGAGCAGTTCTTC
>TRBJ2-1|many|TRBV4-2|-
CASSQLAAVDEQFF
TGTGCCAGCAGCCAACTCGCTGCAGTGGATGAGCAGTTCTTC
>TRBJ2-7|many|TRBV29-1|-
CSVVNKNSYEQYF
TGCAGCGTTGTCAACAAAAACTCCTACGAGCAGTACTTC
>TRBJ2-2|few|TRBV4-1|-
CASSQVSRALTGELFF
TGCGCCAGCAGCCAAGTGAGCAGGGCTTTGACCGGGGAGCTGTTTTTT
>TRBJ2-3|many|TRBV7-2|-
CASSSPMGTDTQYF
TGTGCCAGCAGCTCCCCGATGGGCACAGATACGCAGTATTTT
>TRBJ2-7|-|TRBV27|-
CASSPAGARVPKWGYEQYF
TGTGCCAGCAGTCCCGCTGGGGCGAGGGTCCCCAAATGGGGCTACGAGCAGTACTTC
>TRBJ2-1|many|TRBV15|TRBD2
CATSRQTSGLSYNEQFF
TGTGCCACCAGCAGACAGACTAGCGGCCTCTCCTACAATGAGCAGTTCTTC
>TRBJ1-1|-|TRBV7-2|-
CASSSQFMNTEAFF
TGTGCCAGCAGCTCACAGTTCATGAACACTGAAGCTTTCTTT
>TRBJ2-3|few|TRBV9|-
CASSVLALPDTRYF
TGTGCCAGCAGCGTCCTAGCCTTGCCGGATACGCGGTATTTT
>TRBJ1-5|-|TRBV27|-
CASRSDQGHQPQHF
TGTGCCAGCAGATCCGACCAGGGCCATCAGCCCCAGCATTTT
>TRBJ1-1|-|TRBV2|TRBD1
CASSDRGRITEAFF
TGTGCCAGCAGTGACAGGGGGCGGATCACTGAAGCTTTCTTT
>TRBJ2-1|-|TRBV27|-
CASSFSRSSYNEQFF
TGTGCCAGCAGTTTTAGTCGGAGCTCCTACAATGAGCAGTTCTTC
>TRBJ2-1|-|TRBV10-3|-
CAIKSYNEQFF
TGTGCCATCAAATCATACAATGAGCAGTTCTTC
>TRBJ1-2|many|TRBV5-1|TRBD1
CASSLGQGRYGYTF
TGCGCCAGCAGCTTGGGACAGGGCCGCTATGGCTACACCTTC
>TRBJ1-1|few|TRBV5-1|-
CASSPRPKGGNTEAFF
TGCGCCAGCAGCCCCCGTCCCAAGGGAGGGAACACTGAAGCTTTCTTT
>TRBJ1-1|-|TRBV7-9|-
CASSLAVRQTEAFF
TGTGCCAGCAGCTTAGCGGTTCGGCAGACTGAAGCTTTCTTT
>TRBJ2-4|-|TRBV7-2|-
CAGSLRGAKTIQYF
TGTGCCGGCTCACTGCGGGGAGCCAAAACCATTCAGTACTTC
>TRBJ2-7|many|TRBV10-3|TRBD1
CAISDRDRTNYEQYF
TGTGCCATCAGTGACCGGGACAGAACAAATTACGAGCAGTACTTC
>TRBJ2-5|-|TRBV7-6|-
CASNFPDGPQYF
TGTGCCAGCAACTTCCCGGACGGGCCCCAGTACTTC